This T cell receptor beta chain came from a study of CD8 T cells in Susac syndrome. For the study at large: Among the Susac syndrome patients who underwent sequencing, about 6 had clinically active disease, while roughly eight of them were in remission. Study-level findings and limits: Acknowledgment was made by the study that its TCR sequencing and HLA analysis involved a relatively small number of individuals.

TEMRA sorting used CD27 and CD45RA to define memory subsets. Recently defined diagnostic criteria for definite or probable disease were fulfilled by Susac syndrome patients. In contrast to the negatively isolated CD8+ and CD4+ T cells, TEMRA cells were FACS-enriched. As regards this clonotype: Its target is unknown.

An amount of RNA that ranged from about 0.45 to 1 ug was reverse transcribed with random hexamers. TCRdb re-called the immunoSEQ multiplex PCR reads with MiXCR, one entry per CDR3 protein. The data hold 2,400 or so distinct CDR3 sequences, with 70% to 80% observed a single time. The CDR3 loop spans 13 amino acids. Germline values: CDR1 SQVTM, CDR2 ANQGSEA. V was shortened by 5 bases and J by 6 bases, with 13 bases between the two germline ends. This receptor was identified in a human donor with Susac syndrome. Sequencing was performed on CD8+ TEMRA cells from PBMCs. Subset here: FACS-sorted terminally differentiated effector memory CD8+ T cells re-expressing CD45RA (CD8+ TEMRA). This chain joins TRBV29-1 and TRBJ1-4; D gene ambiguous. The CDR3 DNA is TGCAGCGTTATGACCCGGCGGGATGAAAAACTGTTTTTT. It translates to CSVMTRRDEKLFF. The variable domain in full, completed from reference TRBV29-1 and TRBJ1-4, reads SAVISQKPSRDICQRGTSLTIQCQVDSQVTMMFWYRQQPGQSLTLIATANQGSEATYESGFVIDKFPISRPNLTFSTLTVSNMSPEDSSIYLCSVMTRRDEKLFFGSGTQLSVL.